This T cell receptor (beta chain) was found in a study of human T cells and chemical hapten exposure. Background on the study: Patients got weekly scalp diphenylcyclopropenone doses over the approximately 24-week study. Patients were mainly female, each with alopecia areata, totalis or universalis.

This sample's time point: pre-sensitization, week 0. Treatment in this sample: therapeutic diphenylcyclopropenone sensitization with weekly scalp DPC. Drawing of blood took place ahead of applying each patch test. CDR1 and CDR2 from the germline V gene are SGHTA and FQGNSA. Trimming removed 4 bases from V and 2 bases from J; junction bases left unmatched: 7. The CDR3 loop spans 16 amino acids. TCRdb reprocessed the RACE reads via MiXCR and lists one record per CDR3 protein. The sample lists a few hundred thousand distinct CDR3 sequences, approximately 7.5% occurring once. This clonotype was seen only a few times. What it binds is unknown. General observations from the study: DPC sensitization produced no change in TCRs with frequency above 1 in 1000.

This TCR came from a man aged 18-30 years with alopecia areata. Some clones in this sample may be carry-over from other donors' samples. The J gene is TRBJ1-5, the V gene TRBV7-2; 8 bases are shared with TRBD1. The sample in question was whole blood, obtained in connection with sensitization to the hapten diphenylcyclopropenone (DPC). The CDR3 DNA reads TGTGCCAGCAGCTCCCTGACAGGGGCGGGCAATCAGCCCCAGCATTTT. Its protein product is CASSSLTGAGNQPQHF.